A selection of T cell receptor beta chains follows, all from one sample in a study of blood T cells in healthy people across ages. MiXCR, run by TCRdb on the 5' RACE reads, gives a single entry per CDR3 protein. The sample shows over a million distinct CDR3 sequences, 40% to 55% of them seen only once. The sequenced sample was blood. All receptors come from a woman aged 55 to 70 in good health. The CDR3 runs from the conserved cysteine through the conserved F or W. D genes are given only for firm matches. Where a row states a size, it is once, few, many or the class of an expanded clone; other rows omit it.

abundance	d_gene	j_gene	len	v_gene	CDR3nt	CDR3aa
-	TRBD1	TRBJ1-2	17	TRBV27	TGTGCCAGCAGTTCACCCCGGGACAGGGTTGGATCCTATGGCTACACCTTC	CASSSPRDRVGSYGYTF
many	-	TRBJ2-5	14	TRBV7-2	TGTGCCAGCAGCTTAGACGGCCCTGGGGAGACCCAGTACTTC	CASSLDGPGETQYF
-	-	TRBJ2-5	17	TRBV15	TGTGCCACCAGCAGAGATCAGGGGCCCTCTACGGGAGAGACCCAGTACTTC	CATSRDQGPSTGETQYF
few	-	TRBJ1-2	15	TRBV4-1	TGCGCCAGCAGCCAAGAGGGACAACGCCCGGGAGGCTACACCTTC	CASSQEGQRPGGYTF
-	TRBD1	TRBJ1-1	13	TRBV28	TGTGCCAGCAGCCCCACCCCGGACAGGGAAGCTTTCTTT	CASSPTPDREAFF
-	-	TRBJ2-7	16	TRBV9	TGTGCCTGCAGCGTAGCGTCCGGGCAGGGTAGCTACGAGCAGTACTTC	CACSVASGQGSYEQYF
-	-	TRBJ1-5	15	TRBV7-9	TGTGCCAGCAGCTTAGGTGGAGGGCTCGGTCAGCCCCAGCATTTT	CASSLGGGLGQPQHF
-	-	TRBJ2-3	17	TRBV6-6	TGTGCCAGCTCCACCATCCGAACAGGGACTAGCACAGATACGCAGTATTTT	CASSTIRTGTSTDTQYF
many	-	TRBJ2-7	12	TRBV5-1	TGTGCCAGCAGCTTAGAGTCCTACGAGCAGTACTTC	CASSLESYEQYF
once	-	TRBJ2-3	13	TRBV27	TGTGCCAGCAGGGAAAGTGGCCCAGATACGCAGTATTTT	CASRESGPDTQYF
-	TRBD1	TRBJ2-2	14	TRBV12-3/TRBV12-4	TGTGCCAGCAGACAGGGGGCGAACACCGGGGAGCTGTTTTTT	CASRQGANTGELFF
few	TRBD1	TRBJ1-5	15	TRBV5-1	TGCGCCAGCAGCTTGACAGGGGGCCTCAATCAGCCCCAGCATTTT	CASSLTGGLNQPQHF
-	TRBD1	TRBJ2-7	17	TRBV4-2	TGTGCCAGCGGACAATTTAACCGGGACAGGGGGGTTGACGAGCAGTACTTC	CASGQFNRDRGVDEQYF
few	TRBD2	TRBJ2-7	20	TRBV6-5	TGTGCCAGCAGTTCGATAGTACCGGGACTAGCTTCCATTTCTGCCTACGAGCAGTACTTC	CASSSIVPGLASISAYEQYF
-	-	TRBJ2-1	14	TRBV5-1	TGCGCCAGCAGCCCTCAGACTACGGGGAATGAGCAGTTCTTC	CASSPQTTGNEQFF
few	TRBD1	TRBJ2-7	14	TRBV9	TGTGCCAGCAGCGCTAGGGACAGGGGCTACGAGCAGTACTTC	CASSARDRGYEQYF
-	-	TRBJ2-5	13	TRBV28	TGTGCCAGCAGTGTATCGAGGGCGGGGACCCAGTACTTC	CASSVSRAGTQYF
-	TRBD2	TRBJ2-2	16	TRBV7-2	TGTGCCAGCAGGGCTAGCGGGAGGGCGAACACCGGGGAGCTGTTTTTT	CASRASGRANTGELFF
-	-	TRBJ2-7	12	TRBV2	TGTGCCAGCGTTCATCCCAGCGGCGAGCAGTACTTC	CASVHPSGEQYF
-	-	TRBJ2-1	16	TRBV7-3	TGTGCCAGCAGCCAAACCGGCGGCACACTCTACAATGAGCAGTTCTTC	CASSQTGGTLYNEQFF
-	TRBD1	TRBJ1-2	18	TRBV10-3	TGTGCCATCAGTGACCTTTGGGCGGTCAACAGGGGGGGGTATGGCTACACCTTC	CAISDLWAVNRGGYGYTF
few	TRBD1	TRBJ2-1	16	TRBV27	TGTGCCAGCAGTTCCCCCGGGACAGGGGGCATCAATGAGCAGTTCTTC	CASSSPGTGGINEQFF
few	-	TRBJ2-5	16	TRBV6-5	TGTGCCAGCAGTTACTCGACGTGGAGGGGCCAAGAGACCCAGTACTTC	CASSYSTWRGQETQYF
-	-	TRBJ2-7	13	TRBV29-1	TGCAGCGTTCCAGGGAGCCTCTCCTACGAGCAGTACTTC	CSVPGSLSYEQYF
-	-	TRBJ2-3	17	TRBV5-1	TGCGCCAGCAGCCCATCTAATAGCGGAGCCCGCACAGATACGCAGTATTTT	CASSPSNSGARTDTQYF
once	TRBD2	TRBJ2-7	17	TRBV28	TGTGCCAGCAGTCCTTTACCCACTAGCGGAAAATCCTACGAGCAGTACTTC	CASSPLPTSGKSYEQYF
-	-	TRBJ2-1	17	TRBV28	TGTGCCAGCAGTTTGGTCGGGAAGGGGACAACACACAATGAGCAGTTCTTC	CASSLVGKGTTHNEQFF
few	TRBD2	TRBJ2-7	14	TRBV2	TGTGCCAGCAGTGATGCTAGCGGGAGTTACGAGCAGTACTTC	CASSDASGSYEQYF
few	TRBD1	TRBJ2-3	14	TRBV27	TGTGCCAGCAAGTTACAGGGGAGCACAGATACGCAGTATTTT	CASKLQGSTDTQYF
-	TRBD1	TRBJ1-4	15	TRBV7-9	TGTGCCAGCAGCTTAAGGGGGCGGTCTAATGAAAAACTGTTTTTT	CASSLRGRSNEKLFF
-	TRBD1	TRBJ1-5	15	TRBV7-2	TGTGCCAGCAGCTTAAACAGGGGACTATCCTCGCCCCAGCATTTT	CASSLNRGLSSPQHF
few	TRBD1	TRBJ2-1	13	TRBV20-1	TGCAGTGCTACCGAACAGGGGGTCAATGAGCAGTTCTTC	CSATEQGVNEQFF
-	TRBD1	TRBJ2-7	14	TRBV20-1	TGCAGTGCTAGAGATGACAGGGGTCACCACGAGCAGTACTTC	CSARDDRGHHEQYF
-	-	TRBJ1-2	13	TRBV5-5	TGTGCCAGCAGCTTGCAGGGGCGGTATGGCTACACCTTC	CASSLQGRYGYTF
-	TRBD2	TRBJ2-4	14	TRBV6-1	TGTGCCAGCAGTAGACTAGCGGGAGGGCCTGAGCAGTACTTC	CASSRLAGGPEQYF
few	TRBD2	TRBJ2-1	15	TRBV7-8	TGTGCCAGCAGCACAAGCGGGACCTCCTACAATGAGCAGTTCTTC	CASSTSGTSYNEQFF
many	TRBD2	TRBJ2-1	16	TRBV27	TGTGCCAGCAGAACTTCTAGCGGGAGAAGCGGCAATGAGCAGTTCTTC	CASRTSSGRSGNEQFF
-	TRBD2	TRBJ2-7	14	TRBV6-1	TGTGCCAGCAGTGATAGCGGGAGGGCCTACGAGCAGTACTTC	CASSDSGRAYEQYF
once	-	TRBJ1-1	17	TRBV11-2	TGTGCCAGCAGCTTAAGGCCGACAGGTCCCATGAACACTGAAGCTTTCTTT	CASSLRPTGPMNTEAFF
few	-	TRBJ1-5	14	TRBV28	TGTGCCGTCAGGGATTGGAGTAGCAATCAGCCCCAGCATTTT	CAVRDWSSNQPQHF
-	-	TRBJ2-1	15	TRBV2	TGTGCCAGCAGGGGTTTCGGGACACCTAACAATGAGCAGTTCTTC	CASRGFGTPNNEQFF
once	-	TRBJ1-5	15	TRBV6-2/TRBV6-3	TGTGCCAGCAGGACCGGGAGGGGCAACAATCAGCCCCAGCATTTT	CASRTGRGNNQPQHF
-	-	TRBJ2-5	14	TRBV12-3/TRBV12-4	TGTGCCAGCAGTTCTACAGGGTTCCAAGAGACCCGGTACTTC	CASSSTGFQETRYF
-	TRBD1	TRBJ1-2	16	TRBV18	TGTGCCAGCTCACCTCTAACCATACAGGGGACTTATGGCTACACCTTC	CASSPLTIQGTYGYTF
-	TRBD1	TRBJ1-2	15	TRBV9	TGTGCCAGCAGCGTAGTGGACAGGCCCTACTATGGCTACGCCTTC	CASSVVDRPYYGYAF
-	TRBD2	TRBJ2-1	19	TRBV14	TGTGCCAGCAGCCAAGAGTCGCCCCAACTAGCGGGAGTGTCGTATGAGCAGTTCTTC	CASSQESPQLAGVSYEQFF
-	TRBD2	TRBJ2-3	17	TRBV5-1	TGCGCCCGCAGCTCAGCCCCTAGCGGGAGATACACAGATACGCAGTATTTT	CARSSAPSGRYTDTQYF
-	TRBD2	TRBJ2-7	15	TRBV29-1	TGCAGCGTTGTATTCGATAGCGGGAGCTCCTACGAGCAGTACTTC	CSVVFDSGSSYEQYF
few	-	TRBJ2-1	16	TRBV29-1	TGCAGCGTTGAAGACCGGGGGGCAAGCTCCTACAATGAGCAGTTCTTC	CSVEDRGASSYNEQFF
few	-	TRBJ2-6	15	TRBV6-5	TGTGCCAGCCGAGGTGGGACCCCTGGGGCCAACGTCCTGACTTTC	CASRGGTPGANVLTF